This T cell receptor (beta chain) was sequenced for a study of prognosis after radiotherapy for stage I lung cancer (dated by TCRdb to about 2021). The study in broad terms: Between early 2018 and January 2019, roughly 19 patients with stage I NSCLC were enrolled in Nanjing, China. SBRT was given in 3 to 5 fractions with a biologically effective dose of at least 100 Gy, using image-guided IMRT or VMAT. No patient received concurrent therapy alongside SBRT. Tumor histology was squamous cell carcinoma in six or seven patients and adenocarcinoma in twelve. All patients were regarded as medically inoperable, because of comorbidities in more than ten patients and refusal of surgery in roughly 7 patients. This study profiled peripheral blood TCR beta repertoires from stage I NSCLC patients before and after stereotactic body radiotherapy and linked the repertoires to distant failure. The cohort comprised roughly 13 men and five or six women with a median age of about 70 years, ranging from roughly 50 to 84 years. Enrolled patients comprised about 15 with newly diagnosed primary stage I lung tumors and about 5 with oligometastatic NSCLC after surgical resection of the primary tumor. The study sequenced approximately 40 blood samples from some 20 patients, one before and one after SBRT per patient. After SBRT, distant metastases developed in about 20% of the 19 patients at a median of about seven months, while the remaining 15 patients had no significant progression.

CDR1 and CDR2 are read off the germline V gene as MNHNS and SASEGT. V drops 6 bases and J drops 0 bases, leaving 11 bases in between. The CDR3 starts with the cysteine, ends with the phenylalanine, and has 15 residues. Of all the DNA, just the CDR3 is kept, 45 bases in frame from base 1. Study-wide conclusions, independent of this receptor: All reported P values were unadjusted for multiple comparisons. TRBV and TRBJ usage frequencies reportedly differed by metastasis status, in two V genes at baseline and in about 10 V and two J genes after SBRT. The study was limited by its small cohort and short follow-up, and the findings require independent validation. Post-SBRT Shannon entropy and its change from baseline were lower in patients who developed distant metastases; baseline Shannon entropy was not associated with metastases. After SBRT, the number of unique TCR clones decreased (median about 9,100 before versus 6,861 after; Wilcoxon paired P=0.011). Whether the expanded TCR clones were tumor-specific was not determined.

Two rounds of multiplex PCR were used to amplify the TCR beta CDR3 region from genomic DNA. In the first round of PCR, primers specific to each TRBV and TRBJ gene were used, and the primer sequences are filed in Chinese patent CN105087789A. The second PCR round used universal primers. The Roche High Pure PCR Template Preparation Kit was used to extract genomic DNA from frozen PBMCs. The libraries underwent paired-end sequencing with 151 bp reads on an Illumina HiSeq 3000. The study's own analysis went as follows. CutAdapt was used to discard raw reads that did not contain the multiplex PCR primer sequences. High-quality paired reads were merged into contigs with PEAR. By alignment to reference sequences, MiXCR assigned TRB V, D and J gene segments to each contig. To remove sequencing errors, CDR3 sequences were clustered according to base quality and sequence similarity. Shannon entropy normalized by the natural log of productive TCR sequence number was used as the measure of diversity. Clonality was computed as one minus the ratio of Shannon entropy to the natural log of the number of unique clonotypes. Progression-free survival cut-offs for repertoire metrics were chosen using the Youden index of ROC curves, with analyses run in R 3.5.3. TCRdb took the public reads, trimmed them with fastp at Q25, ran MiXCR for clone calling and kept in-frame beta chains. When rows share a CDR3 protein, they turn into one entry using the most common DNA and genes. TCRdb, not the authors, supplied the V and J calls. Here the sample has about 59,000 distinct CDR3 sequences; more than 25% occur a single time. Under 10% of the sample is held by the ten biggest clonotypes.

This clonotype showed up many times. Its antigen specificity is not known. The record has no base qualities; no much larger clone is one base away. No patient had a history of other malignancies or prior chemotherapy or radiotherapy, and all had node-negative disease on CT and PET/CT. At each of two time points, roughly 6.3 milliliters of peripheral venous blood were collected into EDTA tubes. PBMCs were isolated by Ficoll-Paque Plus density-gradient centrifugation. Right after collection, samples were placed at -80 degrees C and kept there until analysis. The chain employs TRBV6-1 and TRBJ2-2; the D gene assignment is ambiguous. This specimen was PBMCs, taken before or after stereotactic body radiation therapy (not recorded which). This TCR derives from a donor over 45 with non-small cell lung cancer. The CDR3 reads CASSPRAANTGELFF. The sequence in DNA is TGTGCCAGCAGCCCCCGGGCCGCGAACACCGGGGAGCTGTTTTTT.